The 7 T cell receptor beta chains given below trace back to one sample, sequenced in a study of T cells in narcolepsy. Libraries were prepared by immunoSEQ multiplex PCR; TCRdb keeps only in-frame clonotypes and omits some of them. The sample carries tens of thousands of clones, about 87% recorded once. The sequenced sample was CD45RA- memory CD4+ T cells from PBMCs. These receptors were obtained from a human donor with narcolepsy.

CDR3 sequence: CAWGLGSYGYTF. The DNA of the CDR3 is TGTGCCTGGGGTTTGGGGAGCTATGGCTACACCTTC. J is TRBJ1-2 and V is TRBV30, with D uncertain. This CDR3 contains 12 residues. Germline loops: CDR1 GTSNPN, CDR2 SVGIG (reference sequence). The ends were cut back, 5 bases at V and 4 bases at J, with 11 bases in the middle. Supplemented by reference TRBV30 and TRBJ1-2, the full variable domain reads SQTIHQWPATLVQPVGSPLSLECTVEGTSNPNLYWYRQAAGRGLQLLFYSVGIGQISSEVPQNLSASRPQDRQFILSSKKLLLSDSGFYLCAWGLGSYGYTFGSGTRLTVV.

The rearrangement uses TRBV9 and TRBJ2-3; D is undetermined. This CDR3 has 13 residues. V gave up 5 bases and J gave up 2 bases, with 9 bases separating them. Germline values: CDR1 SGDLS, CDR2 YYNGEE. CDR3 DNA: TGTGCCAGCAGTTGGCAGATCACAGATACGCAGTATTTT. Translating gives CASSWQITDTQYF.

The V call is TRBV11-3, the J call TRBJ2-7; 7 bases align to TRBD1. CDR1 is SGHNT, CDR2 YENEEA, per germline. The CDR3 has 16 residues. The J segment lost 2 bases and the V segment lost 1 base, leaving 8 bases of the junction unmatched. CDR3 DNA: TGTGCCAGCAGCTTAGGTCCGGGGCAGGGGGCCTACGAGCAGTACTTC. This encodes CASSLGPGQGAYEQYF. The whole variable domain, remainder taken from reference TRBV11-3 and TRBJ2-7, is EAGVVQSPRYKIIEKKQPVAFWCNPISGHNTLYWYLQNLGQGPELLIRYENEEAVDDSQLPKDRFSAERLKGVDSTLKIQPAELGDSAVYLCASSLGPGQGAYEQYFGPGTRLTVT.

The J gene is TRBJ1-1, the V gene TRBV5-1; 9 nucleotides agree with TRBD1. Trimming removed 3 bases from V and 1 base from J; junction bases left unmatched: 7. There are 16 residues in the CDR3. The germline V gene has CDR1 SGHRS and CDR2 YFSETQ. This CDR3 reads CASSSQGALRNTEAFF. For the CDR3, the DNA is TGCGCCAGCAGCTCACAGGGGGCCTTGCGGAACACTGAAGCTTTCTTT.

The chain joins TRBV4-2 to TRBJ1-1; D ambiguous. The germline CDR1 and CDR2 sequences are LGHNA and YNFKEQ. V was cut by 0 bases and J by 4 bases, with 12 bases left in between. This CDR3 has 15 residues. The CDR3 coding sequence is TGTGCCAGCAGCCAAGATATCGCGGGTGTCACTGAAGCTTTCTTT. Its translation is CASSQDIAGVTEAFF.

The count of this clone is one. The chain joins TRBV30 to TRBJ2-3; no reliable D call. This CDR3 has 13 residues. Deletions cut 6 bases from V and 4 bases from J, with 14 bases between. From germline, CDR1 is GTSNPN and CDR2 SVGIG (reference sequence). For the CDR3, the DNA is TGTGCCTGCACTATAAACACCGCAGATACGCAGTATTTT. Translation: CACTINTADTQYF.

The rearrangement links TRBV11-3 to TRBJ2-7, with 8 nucleotides matching TRBD2. The CDR3 loop spans 15 amino acids. The trim removed 6 bases at V and 5 bases at J, leaving 12 bases unmatched. Germline loops: CDR1 SGHNT, CDR2 YENEEA. The CDR3 region is CASSSAGGATDEQYF. The CDR3 nucleotides are TGTGCCAGCAGTTCCGCGGGGGGCGCCACCGACGAGCAGTACTTC.